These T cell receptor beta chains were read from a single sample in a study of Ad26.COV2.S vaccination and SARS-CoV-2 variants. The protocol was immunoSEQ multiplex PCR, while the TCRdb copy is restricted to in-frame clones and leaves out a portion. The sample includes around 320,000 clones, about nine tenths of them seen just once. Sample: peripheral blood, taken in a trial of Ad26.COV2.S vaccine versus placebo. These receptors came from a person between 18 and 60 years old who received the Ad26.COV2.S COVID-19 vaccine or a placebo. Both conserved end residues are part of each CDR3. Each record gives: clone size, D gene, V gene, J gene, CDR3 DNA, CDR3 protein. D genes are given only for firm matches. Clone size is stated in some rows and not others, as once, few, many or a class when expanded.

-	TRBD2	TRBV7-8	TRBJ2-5	TGTGCCAGCAGCTTAGCAGGCGAGCGGGGGGTCCGTCGGGTCGAGACCCAGTACTTC	CASSLAGERGVRRVETQYF
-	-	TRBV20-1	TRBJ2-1	TGCAGTGCTAGACGAGGGAATGAGCAGTTCTTC	CSARRGNEQFF
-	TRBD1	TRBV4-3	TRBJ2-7	TGCGCCAGCAGCCCGGGACAGGGGGCAACCTACGAGCAGTACTTC	CASSPGQGATYEQYF
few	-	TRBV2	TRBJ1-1	TGTGCCAGCAGTGAAGACCGGGTAGGGACTGAAGCTTTCTTT	CASSEDRVGTEAFF
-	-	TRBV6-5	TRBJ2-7	TGTGCCAGCAGTAAATCCCACGAGCAGTACTTC	CASSKSHEQYF
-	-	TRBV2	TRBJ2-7	TGTGCCAGCAGGAGGGACGGTACCTACGAGCAGTACTTC	CASRRDGTYEQYF
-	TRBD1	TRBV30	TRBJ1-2	TGTGCCTGGAGTTCAGGGGGGCATGGCTACACCTTC	CAWSSGGHGYTF
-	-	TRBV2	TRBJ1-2	TGTGCCAGCAGTAGGGGCAGGGAGGGCTATGGCTACACCTTC	CASSRGREGYGYTF
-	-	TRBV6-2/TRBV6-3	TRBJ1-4	TGTGCCAGCAGTTACGTGTACGCAACTAATGAAAAACTGTTTTTT	CASSYVYATNEKLFF
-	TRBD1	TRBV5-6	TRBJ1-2	TGTGCCAGCAGCCCTGGACAGGGTCGGTTCGGCTACACCTTC	CASSPGQGRFGYTF
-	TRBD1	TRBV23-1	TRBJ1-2	TGCGCCAGCAGTCAATCGGGACAGGGAAGAGGCTACACCTTC	CASSQSGQGRGYTF
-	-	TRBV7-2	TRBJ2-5	TGTGCCAGCAGCTTAGCGTTGGGGCAGGGGTTAGGGACCCAGTACTTC	CASSLALGQGLGTQYF
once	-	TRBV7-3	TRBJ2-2	TGTGCCAGCAGCCCCGCAGTCACCGGGGAGCTGTTTTTT	CASSPAVTGELFF
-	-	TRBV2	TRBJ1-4	TGTGCCATCAAAAGGGGGGCAGGGAAAACTAATGAAAAACTGTTTTTT	CAIKRGAGKTNEKLFF
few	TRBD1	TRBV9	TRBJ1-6	TGTGCCAGCAGCGCGACAGGGGGCGCGAGGCCCCTCCACTTT	CASSATGGARPLHF
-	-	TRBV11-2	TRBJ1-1	TGTGCCAGCAGCTTATCCTACACTGAAGCTTTCTTT	CASSLSYTEAFF
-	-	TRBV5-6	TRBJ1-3	TGTGCCAGCAGCTTTGGAGGTCAAAACACCATATATTTT	CASSFGGQNTIYF
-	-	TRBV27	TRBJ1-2	TGTGCCAGCAGAACGGGGGGTCCTCGATATGGCTACACCTTC	CASRTGGPRYGYTF
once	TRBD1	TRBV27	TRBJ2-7	TGTGCCAGCAGTTTTTTGGCTTCTGGGACAGCCTACGAGCAGTACTTC	CASSFLASGTAYEQYF
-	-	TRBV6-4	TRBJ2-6	TGTGCCAGCAGTGACTCGAGAGGCTCTGGGGCCAACGTCCTGACTTTC	CASSDSRGSGANVLTF
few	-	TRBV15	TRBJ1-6	TGTGCCACCAGCACTGATACAGGGCACAATTCACCCCTCCACTTT	CATSTDTGHNSPLHF
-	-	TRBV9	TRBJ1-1	TGTGCCAGCAGCGTGGGTGGTGGACAGATTAACACTGAAGCTTTCTTT	CASSVGGGQINTEAFF
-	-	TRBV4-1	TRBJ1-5	TGCGCCAGCAGCCAAAGAGAGGAGGAATTTCAGCCCCAGCATTTT	CASSQREEEFQPQHF
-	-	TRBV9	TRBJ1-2	TGTGCCAGCAGCGTAGATAACTATGGCTACACCTTC	CASSVDNYGYTF
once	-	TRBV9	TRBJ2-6	TGTGCCAGCAGCGTACGTGCTGGGGCCAACGTCCTGACTTTC	CASSVRAGANVLTF
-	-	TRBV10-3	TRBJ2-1	TGTGCCATCAAGGGCTATTACAATGAGCAGTTCTTC	CAIKGYYNEQFF
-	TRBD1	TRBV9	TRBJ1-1	TGTGCCAGCAGCGCGAGACAGGGAGCCACTGAAGCTTTCTTT	CASSARQGATEAFF
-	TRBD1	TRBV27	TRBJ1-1	TGTGCCAGCAGCGCCGATAGTGGGACAGGGCGGAAGAACACTGAAGCTTTCTTT	CASSADSGTGRKNTEAFF
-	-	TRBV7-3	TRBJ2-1	TGTGCCAGCAGCTTAAGATACGCCGACCCCAATGAGCAGTTCTTC	CASSLRYADPNEQFF
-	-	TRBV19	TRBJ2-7	TGTGCCAGTAGCCTGGACTCCCCCACCTACGAGCAGTACTTC	CASSLDSPTYEQYF
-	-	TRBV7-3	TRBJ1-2	TGTGCCAGCAGCTATGCTCGGTCCCCCTATGGCTACACCTTC	CASSYARSPYGYTF
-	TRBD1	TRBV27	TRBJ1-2	TGTGCCAGCAGTTCCCGACAGGGTCATGGCTACACCTTC	CASSSRQGHGYTF
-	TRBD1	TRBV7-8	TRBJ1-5	TGTGCCAGCAGCTTAGGGAGACAGGGAAAGTCGTCTCAGCCCCAGCATTTT	CASSLGRQGKSSQPQHF
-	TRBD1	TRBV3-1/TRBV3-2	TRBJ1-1	TGTGCCAGCAGCCAGGAAGGACAGGCACAGGAAGCTTTCTTT	CASSQEGQAQEAFF
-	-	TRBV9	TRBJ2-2	TGTGCCAGCAGCGTTGGGGCAGGGCTCACCGGGGAGCTGTTTTTT	CASSVGAGLTGELFF
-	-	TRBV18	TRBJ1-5	TGTGCCAGCTCACCACAAGGGTTCGGAAGCAATCAGCCCCAGCATTTT	CASSPQGFGSNQPQHF
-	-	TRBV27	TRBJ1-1	TGTGCCAGCAGTTTAGGCATGGGGAACACTGAAGCTTTCTTT	CASSLGMGNTEAFF
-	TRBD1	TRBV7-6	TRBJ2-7	TGTGCCAGCAGCCCGTACGAGACAGGGACCTACGAGCAGTACTTC	CASSPYETGTYEQYF
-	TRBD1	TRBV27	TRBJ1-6	TGTGCCAGCAGTTTATCGACCCCGGGACAGAAGAATTCACCCCTCCACTTT	CASSLSTPGQKNSPLHF
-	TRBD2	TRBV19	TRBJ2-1	TGTGCCAGTAGTGTACTAGCGGGGGAAGCCTACAATGAGCAGTTCTTC	CASSVLAGEAYNEQFF
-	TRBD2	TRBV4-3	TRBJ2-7	TGCGCCAGCAGCCAGCTGGTGGCTAGCGGGGGCTACGAGCAGTACTTC	CASSQLVASGGYEQYF
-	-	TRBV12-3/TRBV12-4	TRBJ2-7	TGTGCCAGCAGTTTGGCGGTCACCTACGAGCAGTACTTC	CASSLAVTYEQYF
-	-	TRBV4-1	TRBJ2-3	TGCGCCAGCAGCCTGACTACCCACACAGATACGCAGTATTTT	CASSLTTHTDTQYF
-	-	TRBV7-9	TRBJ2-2	TGTGCCAGCAGCTTAGCACCGTCGAACACCGGGGAGCTGTTTTTT	CASSLAPSNTGELFF
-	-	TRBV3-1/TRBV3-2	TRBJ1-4	TGTGCCAGCAGCCAAGGCGGGGCAGCGGATACAACTAATGAAAAACTGTTTTTT	CASSQGGAADTTNEKLFF
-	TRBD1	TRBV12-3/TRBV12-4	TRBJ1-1	TGTGCCAGCAGTTTGGGGACAGTTGAAGCTTTCTTT	CASSLGTVEAFF
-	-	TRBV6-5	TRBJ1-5	TGTGCCAGCACCACGTATAGCAATCAGCCCCAGCATTTT	CASTTYSNQPQHF
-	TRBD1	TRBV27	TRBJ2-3	TGTGCCAGCCGGACCGGACAGGGAACAGATACGCAGTATTTT	CASRTGQGTDTQYF
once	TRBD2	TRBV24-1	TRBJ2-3	TGTGCCACCAGTAGTGGGGACTACCTGACAGATACGCAGTATTTT	CATSSGDYLTDTQYF
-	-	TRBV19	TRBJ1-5	TGTGCCAGTAGTATGGATATTGGGCTGGCGGGCAATCAGCCCCAGCATTTT	CASSMDIGLAGNQPQHF
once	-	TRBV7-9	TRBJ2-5	TGTGCCAGCAGCTTGGGAGAGGGGCTCCCCCCCCAGTACTTC	CASSLGEGLPPQYF
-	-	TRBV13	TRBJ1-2	TGTGCCAGCAGCTTAGAGGCGGAAAACTATGGCTACACCTTC	CASSLEAENYGYTF
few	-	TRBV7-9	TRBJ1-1	TGTGCCAGCAGCTTAGGAGGGCTGAACACTGAAGCTTTCTTT	CASSLGGLNTEAFF
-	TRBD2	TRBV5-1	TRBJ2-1	TGCGCCAGCGGGGGTGGGACTACCATATACAATGAGCAGTTCTTC	CASGGGTTIYNEQFF